This TCR beta chain was sequenced during a study of blood T cell repertoires in COVID-19. Produced via immunoSEQ multiplex PCR; TCRdb's table is partial and in-frame only. The sample lists about 110,000 clones; over 65% were seen once. V was pared by 4 bases and J by 2 bases, with 11 bases of the junction left unmatched. Germline V lookup: CDR1 SGHVS, CDR2 FNYEAQ. The CDR3 totals 18 residues. The sample comprised peripheral blood. The chain uses TRBV7-6 and TRBJ2-1; TRBD2 agrees at 10 bases. This receptor was taken from a woman over 75 with acute or convalescent COVID-19. The DNA of the CDR3 is TGTGCCAGCAGCTCGAAACCCATCGGACTAGCGGCCTACAATGAGCAGTTCTTC. Translating it yields CASSSKPIGLAAYNEQFF.